The present T cell receptor beta chain was sequenced within a study of CD8 T cells in ankylosing spondylitis. The CDR3 has 18 residues. The trim removed 5 bases at V and 1 base at J, leaving 14 bases unmatched. Germline CDR1 LNHNV, CDR2 YYDKDF (reference sequence). As the method for making TCR beta libraries, quantitative 5'-RACE with molecular barcodes was used. TCRdb re-called the 5' RACE reads with MiXCR, one entry per CDR3 protein. The table records over 200,000 distinct CDR3 sequences, under 12% of them present only once. Sequenced sample: blood, either unsorted or a sorted T cell fraction (not recorded which). The TCR sequence derives from a male donor with ankylosing spondylitis or in good health (not recorded which). J is TRBJ2-1 and V is TRBV15, with 7 nucleotides matching TRBD2. The CDR3 region is CATSSLGGGVGSYNEQFF. The CDR3 bases are TGTGCCACCAGCTCCTTGGGGGGGGGAGTTGGGTCCTACAATGAGCAGTTCTTC.